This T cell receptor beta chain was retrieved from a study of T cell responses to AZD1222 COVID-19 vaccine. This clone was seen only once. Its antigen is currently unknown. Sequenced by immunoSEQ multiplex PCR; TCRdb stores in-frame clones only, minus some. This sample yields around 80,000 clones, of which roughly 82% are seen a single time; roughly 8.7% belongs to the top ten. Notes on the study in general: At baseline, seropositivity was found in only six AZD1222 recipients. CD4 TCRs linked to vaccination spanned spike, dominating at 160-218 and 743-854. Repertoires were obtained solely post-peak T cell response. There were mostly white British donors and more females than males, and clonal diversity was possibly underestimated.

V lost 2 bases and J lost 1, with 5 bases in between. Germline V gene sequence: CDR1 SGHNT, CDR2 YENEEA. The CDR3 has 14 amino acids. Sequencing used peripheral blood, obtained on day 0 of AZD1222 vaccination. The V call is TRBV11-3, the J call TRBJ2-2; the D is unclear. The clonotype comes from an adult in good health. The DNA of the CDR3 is TGTGCCAGCAGCTTACCCGGGAACACCGGGGAGCTGTTTTTT. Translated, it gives CASSLPGNTGELFF.